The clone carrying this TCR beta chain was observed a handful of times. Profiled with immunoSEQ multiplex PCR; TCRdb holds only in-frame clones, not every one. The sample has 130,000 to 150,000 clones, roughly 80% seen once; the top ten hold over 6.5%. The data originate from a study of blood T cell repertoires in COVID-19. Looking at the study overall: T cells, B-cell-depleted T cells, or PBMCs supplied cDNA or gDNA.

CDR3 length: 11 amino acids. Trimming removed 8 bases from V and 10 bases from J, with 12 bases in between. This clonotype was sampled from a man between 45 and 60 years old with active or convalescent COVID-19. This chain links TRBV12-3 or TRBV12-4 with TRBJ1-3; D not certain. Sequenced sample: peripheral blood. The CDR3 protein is CASQGGGTIYF. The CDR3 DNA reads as TGTGCCAGCCAAGGAGGTGGAACCATATATTTT.